Listed below are T cell receptor beta chains from one sample, sequenced in a study of shared clonotypes between healthy human individuals. Some clones are missing from TCRdb's copy, which holds only in-frame ones; the method was immunoSEQ multiplex PCR. The sample shows fewer than 550,000 clones, 60% to 80% of them seen only once. Material: PBMCs. The receptor set was obtained from a woman in her forties in good health. Some clones in this sample may be carry-over from other donors' samples. Each CDR3 is given without its conserved first and last residue. Each record gives: clone size, V gene, CDR3 length, CDR3 protein. Clone size is not always given. Where it is, it says once, few, many or a class for expanded clones.

clone_size: -; v_call: TRBV11-2; cdr3_length: 14; cdr3_aa: ASSLNPGLPTGELF
clone_size: -; v_call: TRBV7-9; cdr3_length: 13; cdr3_aa: ASSFVAGGQETQY
clone_size: -; v_call: TRBV30; cdr3_length: 14; cdr3_aa: AWSVRAGTLGDTQY
clone_size: -; v_call: TRBV29-1; cdr3_length: 9; cdr3_aa: SAGGGNEAF
clone_size: -; v_call: TRBV9; cdr3_length: 12; cdr3_aa: ASSVVGDTGELF
clone_size: -; v_call: TRBV7-6; cdr3_length: 11; cdr3_aa: ASSLQGGNEQF
clone_size: -; v_call: TRBV30; cdr3_length: 9; cdr3_aa: AWIYRNTIY
clone_size: -; v_call: TRBV30; cdr3_length: 14; cdr3_aa: AWSVLGAGALSGYT
clone_size: -; v_call: TRBV6-4; cdr3_length: 12; cdr3_aa: ASSDEFWADTQY
clone_size: once; v_call: TRBV4-3; cdr3_length: 15; cdr3_aa: ASSQESSGRTSNTQY
clone_size: -; v_call: TRBV2; cdr3_length: 14; cdr3_aa: ASSFSGLAGKLIQY
clone_size: -; v_call: TRBV19; cdr3_length: 13; cdr3_aa: ASSPGQGAIYEQY
clone_size: -; v_call: TRBV7-3; cdr3_length: 13; cdr3_aa: ASSSHLSPVDEQY
clone_size: few; v_call: TRBV16; cdr3_length: 11; cdr3_aa: ASSPDRDDEQY
clone_size: -; v_call: TRBV28; cdr3_length: 14; cdr3_aa: ASTKLGQGDSYEQY
clone_size: -; v_call: TRBV6-5; cdr3_length: 14; cdr3_aa: ASSYSRGAQNSPLH